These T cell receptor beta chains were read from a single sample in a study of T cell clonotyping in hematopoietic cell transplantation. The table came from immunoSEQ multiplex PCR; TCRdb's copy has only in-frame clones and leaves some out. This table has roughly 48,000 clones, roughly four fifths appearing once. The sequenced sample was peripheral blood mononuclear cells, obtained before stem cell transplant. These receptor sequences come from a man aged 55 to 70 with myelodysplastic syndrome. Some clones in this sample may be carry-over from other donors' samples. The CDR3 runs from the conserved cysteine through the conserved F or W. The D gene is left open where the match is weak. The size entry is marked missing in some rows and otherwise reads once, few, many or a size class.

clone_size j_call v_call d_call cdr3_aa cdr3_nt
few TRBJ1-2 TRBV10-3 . CAISDAGGAHGGYTF TGTGCCATCAGTGACGCGGGGGGCGCTCACGGTGGCTACACCTTC
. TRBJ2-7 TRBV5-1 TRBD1 CASSMGGQGSYEQYF TGCGCCAGCAGCATGGGGGGACAGGGTTCCTACGAGCAGTACTTC
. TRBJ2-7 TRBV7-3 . CASSLVHGEEQYF TGTGCCAGCAGCTTAGTACACGGGGAGGAGCAGTACTTC
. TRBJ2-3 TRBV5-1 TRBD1 CASSFGTGTDTQYF TGCGCCAGCAGCTTCGGGACAGGCACAGATACGCAGTATTTT
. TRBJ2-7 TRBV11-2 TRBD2 CASSLDRLAGGGEQYF TGTGCCAGCAGCTTAGATCGACTAGCGGGGGGCGGCGAGCAGTACTTC
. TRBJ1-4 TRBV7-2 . CASSPGTRNEKLFF TGTGCCAGCAGCCCCGGGACACGTAATGAAAAACTGTTTTTT
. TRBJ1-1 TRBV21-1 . CATPPTTTGRNTEAFF TGTGCCACACCCCCGACAACAACGGGGCGGAACACTGAAGCTTTCTTT
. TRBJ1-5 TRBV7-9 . CASTKENGNQPQHF TGTGCCAGCACCAAAGAAAACGGCAATCAGCCCCAGCATTTT
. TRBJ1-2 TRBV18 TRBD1 CASSPTGGAFNYGYTF TGTGCCAGCTCACCGACAGGGGGCGCCTTTAACTATGGCTACACCTTC
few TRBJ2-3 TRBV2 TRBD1 CASSGQDRARDTQYF TGTGCCAGCAGCGGCCAAGACAGGGCTCGGGATACGCAGTATTTT
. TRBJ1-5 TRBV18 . CASSPPSTGSNQPQHF TGTGCCAGCTCACCACCGAGTACGGGTAGCAATCAGCCCCAGCATTTT
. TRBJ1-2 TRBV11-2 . CASSLDRFYGYTF TGTGCCAGCAGCTTAGACCGGTTTTATGGCTACACCTTC
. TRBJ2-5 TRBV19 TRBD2 CASSLSGANQETQYF TGTGCCAGTAGCCTTAGCGGGGCCAACCAAGAGACCCAGTACTTC
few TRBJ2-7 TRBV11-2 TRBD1 CASSKGQGEVAYEQYF TGTGCCAGCAGCAAAGGACAGGGGGAAGTGGCTTACGAGCAGTACTTC
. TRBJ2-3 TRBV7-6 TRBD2 CASSPGLAGTHSTDTQYF TGTGCCAGCAGCCCCGGGCTAGCGGGCACGCATTCCACAGATACGCAGTATTTT
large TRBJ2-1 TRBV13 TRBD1 CASSPRTGGYNEQFF TGTGCCAGCAGCCCCCGGACAGGGGGCTACAATGAGCAGTTCTTC
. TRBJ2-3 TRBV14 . CASSRAGTTDTQYF TGTGCCAGCAGCCGCGCCGGTACGACAGATACGCAGTATTTT
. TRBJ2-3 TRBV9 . CASSVGSGTDTQYF TGTGCCAGCAGCGTAGGTAGCGGCACAGATACGCAGTATTTT
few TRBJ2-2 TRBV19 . CASSRNRARGGELFF TGTGCCAGTAGTAGAAACAGGGCAAGGGGCGGGGAGCTGTTTTTT
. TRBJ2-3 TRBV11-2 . CASSLGASLSTDTQYF TGTGCCAGCAGCTTAGGGGCTAGCCTTAGCACAGATACGCAGTATTTT
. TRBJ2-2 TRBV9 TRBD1 CASSESGTGHTGELFF TGTGCCAGCAGCGAGTCCGGGACAGGCCACACCGGGGAGCTGTTTTTT
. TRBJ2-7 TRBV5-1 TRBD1 CASSYSGTGVGEQYF TGCGCCAGCAGCTACTCCGGGACAGGGGTAGGAGAGCAGTACTTC
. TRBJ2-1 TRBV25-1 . CASSGMGGSYNEQFF TGTGCCAGCAGTGGAATGGGGGGCTCCTACAATGAGCAGTTCTTC
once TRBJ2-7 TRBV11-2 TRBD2 CASRGTSGALSPYEQYF TGTGCCAGCAGGGGGACTAGCGGGGCCCTCTCCCCCTACGAGCAGTACTTC
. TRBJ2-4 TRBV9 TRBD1 CASSGGQGDIQYF TGTGCCAGCAGCGGCGGACAGGGAGACATTCAGTACTTC
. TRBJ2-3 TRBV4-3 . CASSQDRWGAEDTQYF TGCGCCAGCAGCCAAGATCGTTGGGGGGCAGAAGATACGCAGTATTTT
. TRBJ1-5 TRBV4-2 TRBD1 CASSQEGQGGQPQHF TGTGCCAGCAGCCAGGAAGGACAGGGCGGCCAGCCCCAGCATTTT
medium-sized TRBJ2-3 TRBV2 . CASTSLVGTTDTQYF TGTGCCAGCACCTCACTAGTAGGGACAACAGATACGCAGTATTTT
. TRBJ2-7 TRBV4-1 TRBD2 CASSQGLAGAGEQYF TGCGCCAGCAGCCAGGGACTAGCGGGGGCAGGAGAGCAGTACTTC
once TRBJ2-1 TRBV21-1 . CAILQWGSSSYNEQFF TGTGCCATCCTCCAGTGGGGGTCGAGCTCCTACAATGAGCAGTTCTTC
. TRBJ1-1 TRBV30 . CAWSVQGAVTEAFF TGTGCCTGGAGCGTCCAGGGTGCGGTCACTGAAGCTTTCTTT
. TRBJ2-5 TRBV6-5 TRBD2 CASSYHGREETQYF TGTGCCAGCAGTTACCATGGGAGGGAGGAGACCCAGTACTTC
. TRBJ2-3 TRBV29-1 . CSGSKDTQYF TGCAGCGGTTCAAAGGATACGCAGTATTTT
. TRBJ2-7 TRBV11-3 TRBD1 CASSLGTGAAEQYF TGTGCCAGCAGCTTGGGGACAGGGGCGGCCGAGCAGTACTTC
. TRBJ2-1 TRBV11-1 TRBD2 CASSAAGGRDNEQFF TGTGCCAGCAGCGCCGCGGGGGGCCGAGACAATGAGCAGTTCTTC
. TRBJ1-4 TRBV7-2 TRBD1 CASSLGDRLNEKLFF TGTGCCAGCAGCTTAGGGGACAGGCTTAATGAAAAACTGTTTTTT
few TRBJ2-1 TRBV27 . CASSSGLPYSYNEQFF TGTGCCAGCAGTTCGGGACTTCCCTACTCCTACAATGAGCAGTTCTTC
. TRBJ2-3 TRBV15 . CATSRLTGEITDTQYF TGTGCCACCAGCAGACTGACAGGAGAGATCACAGATACGCAGTATTTT
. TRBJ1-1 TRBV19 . CATTSSGTVNTEAFF TGTGCCACTACATCCTCCGGGACCGTGAACACTGAAGCTTTCTTT
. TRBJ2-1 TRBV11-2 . CASSFANEQFF TGTGCCAGCAGCTTTGCCAATGAGCAGTTCTTC
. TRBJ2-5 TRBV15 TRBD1 CATSRGGQGLQETQYF TGTGCCACCAGCAGAGGAGGACAGGGCCTACAAGAGACCCAGTACTTC
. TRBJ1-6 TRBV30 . CAWSVVTGSSPLHF TGTGCCTGGAGTGTAGTGACGGGTTCATCACCCCTCCACTTT
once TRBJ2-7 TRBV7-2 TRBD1 CASSYRDRGHEQYF TGTGCCAGCAGCTACCGGGACAGGGGACACGAGCAGTACTTC
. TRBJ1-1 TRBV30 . CASKRRNTEAFF TGTGCCTCCAAGAGGCGGAACACTGAAGCTTTCTTT
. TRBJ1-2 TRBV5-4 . CASSLAEARGSYGYTF TGTGCCAGCAGCTTGGCCGAAGCTCGGGGCAGCTATGGCTACACCTTC